The present T cell receptor beta chain was sequenced within a study of T cell repertoires in cytomegalovirus infection. Study as a whole: Used in the study were CMV epitopes, some recently identified and HLA-C-restricted, others well-studied and HLA-B-restricted.

CDR1 SGHTA and CDR2 FQGNSA come from the germline V gene. V shed 5 bases, J shed 4 bases, and the junction held 7 bases outside the gene matches. This CDR3 has 15 residues. Each CDR3 protein gets one entry after TCRdb re-called the reads with MiXCR. This table has 450,000 to 600,000 distinct CDR3 sequences, roughly a third appearing once. In its sample, this clonotype was seen many times. The antigen remains undetermined. This rearrangement joins TRBV7-2 to TRBJ2-5, with 10 bases identical to TRBD1. This TCR derives from a human donor in good health (CMV status not recorded). Some clones in this sample may be carry-over from other donors' samples. This specimen was cultured PBMCs, taken from culture after CMV antigen stimulation. The CDR3 region is CASSPDRGASETQYF. The CDR3 coding sequence is TGTGCCAGCAGCCCGGACAGGGGGGCATCAGAGACCCAGTACTTC.